This entry lists 22 T cell receptor beta chains sequenced from one sample in a study of T cells expressing NK-cell markers. TCRdb reprocessed the 5' RACE reads, with one entry per CDR3 protein and no DNA. This table holds approximately 8,200 distinct CDR3 sequences. Sequenced: blood T cells: a sorted CD56 or NKG2C T cell subset, CD4+ or CD8+ T cells, or bulk PBMC T cells (not recorded which). The source of these receptors is a man younger than 35 in good health.

The rearrangement links TRBV2 to TRBJ1-1. The germline CDR1 and CDR2 sequences are SNHLY and FYNNEI. The CDR3 has 16 residues. CDR3 protein: CASSEAGRELDTEAFF.

This chain connects TRBV20-1 to TRBJ2-7. The CDR3 loop spans 13 amino acids. Germline V lookup: CDR1 DFQATT, CDR2 SNEGSKA (reference sequence). The CDR3 region is CSARDPQHGEQYF.

By frequency, this clonotype is medium-sized (0.01 to 0.1%). The V gene is TRBV29-1, the J gene TRBJ1-5; TCRdb's assignment of TRBD1 cannot be checked, as there is no DNA. Germline CDR1 reads SQVTM; CDR2 reads ANQGSEA. The CDR3 length is 13 residues. CDR3 sequence: CSVGDRGNQPQHF.

The J gene is TRBJ1-5, the V gene TRBV16; TCRdb's D gene call, TRBD1, goes unchecked for lack of DNA. The CDR3 is 14 residues long. Germline V gene sequence: CDR1 KGHSY, CDR2 FQNENV. The CDR3 protein is CASSHRTGSQPQHF. The entire variable domain, with the rest obtained from reference TRBV16 and TRBJ1-5, is as follows: GEEVAQTPKHLVRGEGQKAKLYCAPIKGHSYVFWYQQVLKNEFKFLISFQNENVFDETGMPKERFSAKCLPNSPCSLEIQATKLEDSAVYFCASSHRTGSQPQHFGDGTRLSIL.

This clonotype shows up as medium-sized by frequency. The chain employs TRBV20-1 and TRBJ2-5; TCRdb's D gene call, TRBD1, goes unchecked for lack of DNA. The germline V gene encodes CDR1 DFQATT and CDR2 SNEGSKA (reference sequence). This CDR3 has 12 amino acids. The CDR3: CSARGGRETQYF.

According to its frequency, this clonotype is large. The CDR3 here is CASSQVGTSGGAFF. The chain joins TRBV3-1 to TRBJ1-1; TCRdb's D gene call, TRBD1, goes unchecked for lack of DNA. Germline CDR1 reads LGHDT; CDR2 reads YNNKEL (reference sequence). The CDR3 runs to 14 residues.

This clonotype shows up as medium-sized (0.01 to 0.1%) by frequency. The chain uses TRBV19 and TRBJ1-2; TCRdb's D call, TRBD1, is unchecked because there is no DNA. CDR1 LNHDA and CDR2 SQIVND come from the germline V gene (reference sequence). The CDR3 totals 14 residues. This chain's CDR3 is CASNPGQGQAGYTF.

The V and J genes are TRBV10-3 and TRBJ2-1; TCRdb indicates TRBD1, and absent DNA this call remains unverified. CDR3 length equals 17 residues. The V gene's germline CDR1 is ENHRY and CDR2 SYGVKD. The CDR3 loop is CAISDLGGGSSYNEQFF.

The CDR3 sequence: CASSYGNLVGDTQYF. The rearrangement links TRBV6-5 to TRBJ2-3. Germline-derived CDR1 and CDR2 are MNHEY and SVGAGI. The CDR3 covers 15 residues.

The V gene is TRBV5-6, the J gene TRBJ2-1; the D gene TCRdb calls, TRBD2, cannot be checked with no DNA. Germline V gives CDR1 SGHDT, CDR2 YYEEEE. CDR3 length equals 15 residues. CDR3 region: CASSLGDFLRSEQFF.

This chain joins TRBV7-9 and TRBJ2-2; TCRdb reports TRBD1, a call that lacks DNA to check it against. This CDR3 comprises 13 residues. Looked up from germline, CDR1 is SEHNR and CDR2 is FQNEAQ (reference sequence). This CDR3 is CASSSPNTGELFF.

The CDR3 sequence is CSARALDRGGFNEQFF. The chain carries TRBV20-1 and TRBJ2-1; the TCRdb call, TRBD1, lacks DNA for checking. This CDR3 is 16 amino acids long. Germline V gene lookup returns CDR1 DFQATT and CDR2 SNEGSKA (reference sequence).

This sequence joins TRBV14 and TRBJ2-1; TCRdb's assignment of TRBD2 cannot be checked, as there is no DNA. There are 19 residues in the CDR3. In germline, CDR1 is SGHDN, CDR2 FVKESK. CDR3 sequence: CASSPSPGTSGRAYNEQFF.

V usage is TRBV11-2 and J usage is TRBJ2-2; the D call from TCRdb, TRBD2, cannot be confirmed without DNA. Germline V gives CDR1 SGHAT, CDR2 FQNNGV. The CDR3 length is 18 residues. CDR3 loop: CASSPASGGPTNTGELFF.

This clonotype shows up as medium-sized by frequency. This chain links TRBV3-1 with TRBJ1-1; lacking DNA, the TRBD1 call made by TCRdb goes unchecked. CDR1 LGHDT and CDR2 YNNKEL come from the germline V gene (reference sequence). There are 14 residues in the CDR3. CDR3 in amino acids: CASRSPMGSTEAFF.

This clonotype is medium-sized (0.01 to 0.1%) by frequency. This rearrangement joins TRBV5-1 to TRBJ2-6. The CDR3 runs 16 residues. Germline lookup yields CDR1 SGHRS and CDR2 YFSETQ. The CDR3 region is CASSLEFDSGANVLTF. The variable domain in full, completed from reference TRBV5-1 and TRBJ2-6, reads KAGVTQTPRYLIKTRGQQVTLSCSPISGHRSVSWYQQTPGQGLQFLFEYFSETQRNKGNFPGRFSGRQFSNSRSEMNVSTLELGDSALYLCASSLEFDSGANVLTFGAGSRLTVL.

This chain connects TRBV5-6 to TRBJ1-2. The CDR3 totals 14 residues. The germline V gene encodes CDR1 SGHDT and CDR2 YYEEEE. CDR3 loop: CASSFPSGNYGYTF.

This clonotype is deemed medium-sized by its frequency. The chain recombines TRBV2 with TRBJ2-2. The CDR3 length is 13 residues. Germline assignment: CDR1 SNHLY and CDR2 FYNNEI. CDR3 region: CASSARFTGELFF.

This chain connects TRBV19 to TRBJ1-1; TCRdb outputs TRBD1, but without DNA this stays unchecked. This CDR3 has 13 residues. The V gene's germline CDR1 is LNHDA and CDR2 SQIVND (reference sequence). This chain's CDR3 is CASSIGDRGRAFF.

The CDR3 loop is CASSTASRGGDEQFF. The chain couples TRBV7-9 to TRBJ2-1; the TRBD1 assignment by TCRdb is unverifiable without DNA. Germline-derived CDR1 and CDR2 are SEHNR and FQNEAQ (reference sequence). The CDR3 runs to 15 residues.

This clonotype is medium-sized (0.01 to 0.1%) by frequency. The chain is built from TRBV5-1 and TRBJ2-1. Germline CDR1 is SGHRS and CDR2 is YFSETQ. The CDR3 has 16 amino acids. The CDR3 spells CASSPTEYRSYNEQFF.

V usage is TRBV6-5 and J usage is TRBJ2-6; there is no DNA to check the TCRdb D call of TRBD2. The CDR3 is 18 residues long. Germline V gene sequence: CDR1 MNHEY, CDR2 SVGAGI. CDR3 in amino acids: CASNPSLTSSSGANVLTF.